This T cell receptor (beta chain) emerged from a study of tumor-infiltrating lymphocytes in primary liver carcinoma. General study results and limits: The samples were not sorted (they were bulk), so CD4+ and CD8+ repertoires were not compared.

The CDR3 sequence is 15 residues long. The germline V gene encodes CDR1 LGHNA and CDR2 YNFKEQ. Germline DNA was extracted too, while blood RNA derived from unsorted whole blood. Among the patients, all had chronic HBV infection and none had been treated. About this clonotype itself: What it binds is unknown. A read error may account for a junction end that differs from germline.

Priming with a constant-region primer yielded TCR beta cDNA from roughly 0.45 ug total RNA. The TCR beta library was amplified through three nested multiplex PCR rounds in a modified ARM-PCR procedure. Forward primers for TRBV1-TRBV30 and a C-beta reverse primer served the first two PCR rounds, at around 9 cycles each. Each CDR3 protein gets one entry after TCRdb re-called the multiplex PCR reads with MiXCR. This table holds approximately 300,000 distinct CDR3 sequences, about 62% found once. What was sequenced was peripheral blood. This receptor was obtained from a man aged 35 to 55 with primary liver carcinoma and hepatitis B virus infection. The chain links TRBV4-2 to TRBJ1-5; weak D call: TRBD1 (6 bases). CDR3 residues: CARSREGQPNQPQHF. The CDR3 region has the DNA TGTGCCAGGAGCCGGGAAGGACAGCCCAATCAGCCCCAACATTTT.